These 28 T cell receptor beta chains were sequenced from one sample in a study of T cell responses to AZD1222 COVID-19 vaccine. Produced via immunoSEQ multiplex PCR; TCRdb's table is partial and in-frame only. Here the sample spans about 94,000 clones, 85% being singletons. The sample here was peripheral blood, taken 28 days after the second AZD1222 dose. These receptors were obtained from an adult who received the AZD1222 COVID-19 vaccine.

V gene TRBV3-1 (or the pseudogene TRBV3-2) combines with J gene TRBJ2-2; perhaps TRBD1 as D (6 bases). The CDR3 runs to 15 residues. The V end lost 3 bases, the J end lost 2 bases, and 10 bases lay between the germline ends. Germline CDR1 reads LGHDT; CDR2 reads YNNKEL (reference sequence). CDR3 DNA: TGTGCCAGCAGCCACCTAGGGACAAACACCGGGGAGCTGTTTTTT. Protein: CASSHLGTNTGELFF.

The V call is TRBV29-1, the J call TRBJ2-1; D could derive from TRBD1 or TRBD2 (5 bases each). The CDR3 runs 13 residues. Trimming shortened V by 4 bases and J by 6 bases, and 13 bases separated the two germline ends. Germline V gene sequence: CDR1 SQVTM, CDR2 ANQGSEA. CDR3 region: CSVVRDGFNEQFF. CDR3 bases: TGCAGCGTTGTACGGGACGGTTTCAATGAGCAGTTCTTC.

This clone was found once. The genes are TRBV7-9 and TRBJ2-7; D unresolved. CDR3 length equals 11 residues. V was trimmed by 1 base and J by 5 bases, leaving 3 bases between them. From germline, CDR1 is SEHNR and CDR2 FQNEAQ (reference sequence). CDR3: CASSLEHEQYF. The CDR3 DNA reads TGTGCCAGCAGCTTAGAGCACGAGCAGTACTTC.

Here the CDR3 DNA reads TGTGCCAGCAGTTACCTCCGGGACAGGGGGTACAATGAGCAGTTCTTC. Protein product: CASSYLRDRGYNEQFF. The chain joins TRBV6-2 or TRBV6-3 to TRBJ2-1, with 11 nucleotides matching TRBD1. This CDR3 is built from 16 residues. Germline CDR1 is MNHEY and CDR2 is SVGEGT. Unmatched junction bases numbered 4, after V lost 2 bases and J lost 4 bases.

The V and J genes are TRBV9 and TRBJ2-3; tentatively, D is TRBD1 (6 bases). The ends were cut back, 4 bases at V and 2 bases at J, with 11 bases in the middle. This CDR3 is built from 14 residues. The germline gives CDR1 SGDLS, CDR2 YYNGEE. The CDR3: CASSIGTSTDTQYF. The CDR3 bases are TGTGCCAGCAGCATCGGGACATCCACAGATACGCAGTATTTT. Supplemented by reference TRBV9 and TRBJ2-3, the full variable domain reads DSGVTQTPKHLITATGQRVTLRCSPRSGDLSVYWYQQSLDQGLQFLIQYYNGEERAKGNILERFSAQQFPDLHSELNLSSLELGDSALYFCASSIGTSTDTQYFGPGTRLTVL.

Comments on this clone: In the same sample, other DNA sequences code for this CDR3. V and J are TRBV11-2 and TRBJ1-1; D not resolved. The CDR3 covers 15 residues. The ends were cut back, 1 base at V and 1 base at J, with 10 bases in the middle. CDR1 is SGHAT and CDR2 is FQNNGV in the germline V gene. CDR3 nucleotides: TGTGCCAGCAGCTTAGCCCCGGGTGGGAACACTGAAGCTTTCTTT. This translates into CASSLAPGGNTEAFF.

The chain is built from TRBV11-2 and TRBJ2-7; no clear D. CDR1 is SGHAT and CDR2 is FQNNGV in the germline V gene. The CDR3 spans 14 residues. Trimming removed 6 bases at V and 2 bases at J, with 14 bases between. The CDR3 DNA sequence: TGTGCCAGCAGTATCGGGCTCAGCGCCTACGAGCAGTACTTC. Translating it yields CASSIGLSAYEQYF.

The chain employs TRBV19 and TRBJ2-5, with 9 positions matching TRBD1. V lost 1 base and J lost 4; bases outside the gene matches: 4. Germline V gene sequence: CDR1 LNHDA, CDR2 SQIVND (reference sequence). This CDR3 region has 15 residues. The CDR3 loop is CASSIVGTGIETQYF. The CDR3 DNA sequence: TGTGCCAGTAGTATAGTAGGGACAGGGATAGAGACCCAGTACTTC.

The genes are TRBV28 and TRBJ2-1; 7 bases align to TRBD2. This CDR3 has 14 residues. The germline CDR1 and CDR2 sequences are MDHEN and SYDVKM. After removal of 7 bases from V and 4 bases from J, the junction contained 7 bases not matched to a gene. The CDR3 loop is CASTLAGEYNEQFF. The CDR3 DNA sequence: TGTGCCAGCACCCTCGCGGGGGAATACAATGAGCAGTTCTTC.

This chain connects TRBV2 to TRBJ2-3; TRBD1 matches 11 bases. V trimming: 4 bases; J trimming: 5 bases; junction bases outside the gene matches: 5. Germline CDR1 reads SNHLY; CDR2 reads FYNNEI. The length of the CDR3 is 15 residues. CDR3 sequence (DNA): TGTGCCAGCAGTGCTGGACAGGGGGCGGGAGATACGCAGTATTTT. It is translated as CASSAGQGAGDTQYF.

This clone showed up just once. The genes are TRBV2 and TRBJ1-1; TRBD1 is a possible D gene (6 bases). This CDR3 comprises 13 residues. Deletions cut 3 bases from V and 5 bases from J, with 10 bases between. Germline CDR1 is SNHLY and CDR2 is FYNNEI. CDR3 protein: CASSDGGLTEAFF. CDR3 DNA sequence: TGTGCCAGCAGTGATGGGGGGCTGACTGAAGCTTTCTTT.

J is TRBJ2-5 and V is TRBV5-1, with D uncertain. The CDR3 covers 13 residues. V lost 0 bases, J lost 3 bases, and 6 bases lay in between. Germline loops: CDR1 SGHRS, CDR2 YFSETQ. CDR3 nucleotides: TGCGCCAGCAGCTTGGCCCCGGAAGAGACCCAGTACTTC. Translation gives CASSLAPEETQYF.

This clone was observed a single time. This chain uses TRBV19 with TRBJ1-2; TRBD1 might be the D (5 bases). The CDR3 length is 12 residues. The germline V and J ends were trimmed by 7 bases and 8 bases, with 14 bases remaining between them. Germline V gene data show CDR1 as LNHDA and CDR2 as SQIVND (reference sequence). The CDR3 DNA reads TGTGCCAGTACTCAGGGTTTGGAGGGCTACACCTTC. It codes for CASTQGLEGYTF. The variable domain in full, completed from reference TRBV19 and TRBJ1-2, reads DGGITQSPKYLFRKEGQNVTLSCEQNLNHDAMYWYRQDPGQGLRLIYYSQIVNDFQKGDIAEGYSVSREKKESFPLTVTSAQKNPTAFYLCASTQGLEGYTFGSGTRLTVV.

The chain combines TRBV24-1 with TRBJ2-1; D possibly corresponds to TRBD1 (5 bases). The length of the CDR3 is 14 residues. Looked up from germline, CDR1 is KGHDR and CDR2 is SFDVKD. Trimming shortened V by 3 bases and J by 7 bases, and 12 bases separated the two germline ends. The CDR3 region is CATSDNQGTNEQFF. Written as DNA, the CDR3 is TGTGCCACCAGTGATAATCAGGGCACAAATGAGCAGTTCTTC.

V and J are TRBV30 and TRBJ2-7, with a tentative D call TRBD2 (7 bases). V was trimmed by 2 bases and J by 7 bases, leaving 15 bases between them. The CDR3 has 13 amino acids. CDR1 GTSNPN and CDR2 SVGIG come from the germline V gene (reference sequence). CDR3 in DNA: TGTGCCTGGAGTCGGGGGGCCTTAGGAGAGCAGTACTTC. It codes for CAWSRGALGEQYF.

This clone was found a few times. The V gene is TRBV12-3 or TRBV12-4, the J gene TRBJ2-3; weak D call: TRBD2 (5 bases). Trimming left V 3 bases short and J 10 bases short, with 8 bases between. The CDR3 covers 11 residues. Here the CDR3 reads CASSFDYAQYF. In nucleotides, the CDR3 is TGTGCCAGCAGTTTCGACTATGCGCAGTATTTT.

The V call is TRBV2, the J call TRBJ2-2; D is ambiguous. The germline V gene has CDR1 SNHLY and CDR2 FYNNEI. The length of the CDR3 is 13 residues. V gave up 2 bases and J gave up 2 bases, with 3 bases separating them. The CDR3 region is CASSEYNTGELFF. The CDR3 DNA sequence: TGTGCCAGCAGTGAATACAACACCGGGGAGCTGTTTTTT.

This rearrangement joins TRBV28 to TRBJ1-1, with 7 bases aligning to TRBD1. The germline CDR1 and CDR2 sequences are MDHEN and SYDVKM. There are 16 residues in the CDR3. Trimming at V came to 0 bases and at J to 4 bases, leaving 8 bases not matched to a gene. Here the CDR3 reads CASSLWAQGHSTEAFF. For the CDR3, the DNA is TGTGCCAGCAGTTTATGGGCACAGGGGCATTCCACTGAAGCTTTCTTT.

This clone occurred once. CDR3 protein: CASSLTSGSYETQYF. In nucleotides, the CDR3 is TGCGCCAGCAGCTTGACTAGCGGGAGTTATGAGACCCAGTACTTC. V and J are TRBV5-1 and TRBJ2-5; 11 positions agree with TRBD2. Germline CDR1 is SGHRS and CDR2 is YFSETQ. CDR3 length equals 15 residues. J gave up 5 bases and V 1 base, and 4 bases lay outside the gene matches.

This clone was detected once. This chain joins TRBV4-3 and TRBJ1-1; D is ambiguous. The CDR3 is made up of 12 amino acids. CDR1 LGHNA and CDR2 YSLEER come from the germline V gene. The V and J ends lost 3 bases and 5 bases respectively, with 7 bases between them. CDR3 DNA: TGCGCCAGCAGCCAGGCTAGGACTGAAGCTTTCTTT. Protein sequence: CASSQARTEAFF.

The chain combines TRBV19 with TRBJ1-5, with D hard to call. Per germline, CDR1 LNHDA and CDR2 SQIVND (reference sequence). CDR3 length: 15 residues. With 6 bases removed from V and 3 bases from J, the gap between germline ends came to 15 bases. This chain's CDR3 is CASSPGRDSNQPQHF. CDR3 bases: TGTGCCAGTAGCCCTGGCCGGGATTCCAATCAGCCCCAGCATTTT.

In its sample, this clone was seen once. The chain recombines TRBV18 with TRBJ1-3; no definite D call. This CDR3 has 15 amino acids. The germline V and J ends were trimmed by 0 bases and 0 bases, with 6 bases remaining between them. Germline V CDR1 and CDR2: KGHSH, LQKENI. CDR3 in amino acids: CASSPPPISGNTIYF. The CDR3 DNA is TGTGCCAGCTCACCACCTCCTATCTCTGGAAACACCATATATTTT.

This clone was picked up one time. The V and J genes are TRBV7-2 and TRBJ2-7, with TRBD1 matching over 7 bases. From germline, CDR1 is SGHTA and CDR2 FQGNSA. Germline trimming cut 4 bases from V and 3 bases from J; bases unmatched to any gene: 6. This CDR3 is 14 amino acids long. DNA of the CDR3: TGTGCCAGCAGCTCGGGACAGCCATACTACGAGCAGTACTTC. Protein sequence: CASSSGQPYYEQYF.

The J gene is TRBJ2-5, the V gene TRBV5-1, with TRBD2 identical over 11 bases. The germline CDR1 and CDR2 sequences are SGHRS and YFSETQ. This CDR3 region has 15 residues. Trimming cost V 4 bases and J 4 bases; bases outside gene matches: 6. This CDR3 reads CASSHSGRALETQYF. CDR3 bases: TGCGCCAGCAGCCATAGCGGGAGGGCCCTAGAGACCCAGTACTTC.

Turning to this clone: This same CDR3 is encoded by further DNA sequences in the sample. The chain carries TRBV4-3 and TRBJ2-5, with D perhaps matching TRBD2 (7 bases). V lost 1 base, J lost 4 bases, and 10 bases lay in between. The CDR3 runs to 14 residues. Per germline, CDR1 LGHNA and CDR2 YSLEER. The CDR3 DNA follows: TGCGCCAGCAGCCAAGGTAGGGGGGGAGAGACCCAGTACTTC. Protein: CASSQGRGGETQYF.

Written as DNA, the CDR3 is TGTGCCAGCAGCTTGGAAGGCGGGGGGCCCCGAGAGACCCAGTACTTC. This encodes CASSLEGGGPRETQYF. This chain joins TRBV5-4 and TRBJ2-5; 8 nucleotides agree with TRBD2. The V gene end was trimmed by 0 bases and the J gene end by 4 bases; junction bases not matched to a gene: 8. Germline CDR1 SGHNT, CDR2 YYREEE (reference sequence). The length of the CDR3 is 16 residues.

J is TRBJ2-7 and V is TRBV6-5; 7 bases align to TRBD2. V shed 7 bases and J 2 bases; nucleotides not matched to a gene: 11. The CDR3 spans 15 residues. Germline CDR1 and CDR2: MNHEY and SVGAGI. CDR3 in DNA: TGTGCCAGCACCCCGGGGGGAGGGATCCCCTACGAGCAGTACTTC. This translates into CASTPGGGIPYEQYF.

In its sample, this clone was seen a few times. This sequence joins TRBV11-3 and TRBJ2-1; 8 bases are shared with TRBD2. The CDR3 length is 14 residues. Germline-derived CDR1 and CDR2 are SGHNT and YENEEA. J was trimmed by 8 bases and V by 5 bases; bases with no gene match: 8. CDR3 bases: TGTGCCAGCAGCCAACGAGCGGGGGTCGATGAGCAGTTCTTC. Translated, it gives CASSQRAGVDEQFF.